This T cell receptor beta chain appears in the sequencing data of a study of blood T cell repertoires in COVID-19. Background on the study: COVID-19 samples, acute and convalescent, were from the United States, Italy and Spain. T cells, B-cell-depleted T cells, or PBMCs supplied cDNA or gDNA.

This CDR3 is built from 14 residues. The junction had 5 bases not matched to a gene; V was cut back by 2 bases and J by 4 bases. Germline-derived CDR1 and CDR2 are LGHDT and YNNKEL (reference sequence). The authors' processing: Reference gene primers were amplified, and this amplification served to estimate nucleated cell counts. Assay used: immunoSEQ multiplex PCR; TCRdb lists only in-frame clones, some missing. The V and J calls and clone size are taken from that table; D and trimming were inferred from the DNA. The sample includes about 160,000 clones, approximately 80% of them seen just once. Patients in Seattle were enrolled during active infection, then followed longitudinally.

This receptor was obtained from a woman in her thirties or forties with COVID-19, enrolled during active disease. V and J are TRBV3-1 (or the pseudogene TRBV3-2) and TRBJ2-7; 7 bases line up with TRBD1. The sequenced sample consisted of peripheral blood. This chain's CDR3 is CASSQPDRRYEQYF. As DNA, the CDR3 is TGTGCCAGCAGCCAACCGGACAGGAGATACGAGCAGTACTTC.